These 32 T cell receptor beta chains came from one sample sequenced in a study of cytomegalovirus exposure and HLA in healthy donors. A multiplex PCR was run with 60 Vbeta primers and 13 Jbeta primers. Repertoires were generated with immunoSEQ multiplex PCR, while TCRdb's copy carries only in-frame clones and drops some. The table lists roughly 150,000 clones, about three quarters of them singletons. The sample taken for sequencing was PBMCs. These receptors were obtained from a man aged 25 to 45 in good health and CMV-seropositive.

The chain couples TRBV5-1 to TRBJ2-5; 9 positions match TRBD1. The V and J ends lost 4 bases and 11 bases, in that order; junction bases with no gene match: 18. The CDR3 covers 16 residues. The germline V gene has CDR1 SGHRS and CDR2 YFSETQ. This CDR3 is CASSPARTGVIGEQYF. The CDR3 bases are TGCGCCAGCAGCCCGGCTCGGACAGGGGTTATAGGGGAGCAGTACTTC.

This clone was seen just once. This chain uses TRBV4-1 with TRBJ2-1; TRBD1 matches at 7 bases. The CDR3 totals 16 residues. Germline assignment: CDR1 MGHRA and CDR2 YSYEKL. J gave up 7 bases and V 5 bases, and 14 bases lay outside the gene matches. The CDR3 region is CASSSLPGTALNEQFF. The CDR3 bases are TGCGCCAGCAGCTCACTCCCCGGGACAGCGTTGAATGAGCAGTTCTTC.

The V call is TRBV29-1, the J call TRBJ2-2; 7 bases match TRBD1. The CDR3 covers 14 residues. In germline, CDR1 is SQVTM, CDR2 ANQGSEA. V lost 4 bases and J lost 6; bases outside the gene matches: 8. This chain's CDR3 is CSVGGDSYPGELFF. The CDR3 nucleotides are TGCAGCGTTGGTGGGGACAGTTATCCCGGGGAGCTGTTTTTT.

CDR3 sequence reads: CASSYSRVYEQYF. DNA for the CDR3: TGTGCCAGCAGTTACTCCAGGGTCTACGAGCAGTACTTC. The V and J genes are TRBV6-5 and TRBJ2-5, with D possibly being TRBD1 (5 bases). The assigned J gene may be wrong: the sequence end matches TRBJ2-7 better. This CDR3 has 13 residues. From germline, CDR1 is MNHEY and CDR2 SVGAGI.

In this sample, this clone turned up a few times. CDR3 residues: CASGTGFSGNTIYF. CDR3 DNA sequence: TGTGCCAGCGGAACAGGGTTCTCTGGAAACACCATATATTTT. This rearrangement joins TRBV27 to TRBJ1-3; D possibly corresponds to TRBD1 (6 bases). The germline V gene has CDR1 MNHEY and CDR2 SMNVEV (reference sequence). V was cut by 8 bases and J by 0 bases, with 11 bases left in between. This CDR3 is 14 amino acids long.

The V call is TRBV6-5, the J call TRBJ2-7, with D hard to call. The CDR3 is 15 residues long. Germline values: CDR1 MNHEY, CDR2 SVGAGI. The V gene lost 5 bases and the J gene lost 4 bases, with 18 bases spanning the gap. The CDR3 here is CASSRNPRTYYEQYF. CDR3 nucleotide sequence: TGTGCCAGCAGTCGCAATCCACGTACTTATTACGAGCAGTACTTC.

J is TRBJ1-1 and V is TRBV7-9; D remains ambiguous. CDR3 length equals 12 residues. V lost 7 bases and J 0 bases, leaving 6 bases between the germline ends. Germline CDR1 reads SEHNR; CDR2 reads FQNEAQ (reference sequence). The CDR3 protein is CASTQMNTEAFF. Written as DNA, the CDR3 is TGTGCCAGCACCCAGATGAACACTGAAGCTTTCTTT. The whole variable domain, filled in from reference TRBV7-9 and TRBJ1-1, reads DTGVSQNPRHKITKRGQNVTFRCDPISEHNRLYWYRQTLGQGPEFLTYFQNEAQLEKSRLLSDRFSAERPKGSFSTLEIQRTEQGDSAMYLCASTQMNTEAFFGQGTRLTVV.

J is TRBJ1-6 and V is TRBV7-9, with 9 bases lining up with TRBD1. This CDR3 is built from 16 residues. Trimming removed 6 bases from V and 8 bases from J; junction bases left unmatched: 11. Germline CDR1 is SEHNR and CDR2 is FQNEAQ (reference sequence). The CDR3 region has the DNA TGTGCCAGCAGAGCCTCAGGACAGGGGATGGATTCACCCCTCCACTTT. Protein sequence: CASRASGQGMDSPLHF.

The rearrangement links TRBV27 to TRBJ2-2; maybe TRBD1 (6 bases). CDR1 is MNHEY and CDR2 is SMNVEV in the germline V gene (reference sequence). Trimming took 6 bases from V and 5 from J, leaving 13 bases between them. CDR3 size: 14 residues. The CDR3, as DNA: TGTGCCAGCAGGACGGACAGATCAACCGGGGAGCTGTTTTTT. Its translation is CASRTDRSTGELFF.

This clone was seen a few times. The chain couples TRBV27 to TRBJ2-1; D remains unclear. V was cut by 2 bases and J by 6 bases, with 14 bases left in between. Per germline, CDR1 MNHEY and CDR2 SMNVEV (reference sequence). CDR3 length equals 15 residues. DNA for the CDR3: TGTGCCAGCAGTTTAGAGGCCAGCCTCGGCAATGAGCAGTTCTTC. This codes for CASSLEASLGNEQFF.

The chain combines TRBV15 with TRBJ1-5, with D tentatively TRBD1 (5 bases). Germline loops: CDR1 LNHNV, CDR2 YYDKDF (reference sequence). V dropped 7 bases and J dropped 1 base, with 11 bases sitting between them. The CDR3 totals 14 residues. CDR3 sequence: CATTGGLSNQPQHF. DNA for the CDR3: TGTGCCACCACGGGGGGGTTGAGCAATCAGCCCCAGCATTTT. Using reference TRBV15 and TRBJ1-5 for the parts outside the CDR3, the full variable domain is DAMVIQNPRYQVTQFGKPVTLSCSQTLNHNVMYWYQQKSSQAPKLLFHYYDKDFNNEADTPDNFQSRRPNTSFCFLDIRSPGLGDTAMYLCATTGGLSNQPQHFGDGTRLSIL.

The rearrangement links TRBV6-4 to TRBJ2-3; TRBD2 aligns across 10 bases. J gave up 3 bases and V 6 bases, and 3 bases lay outside the gene matches. CDR3 size: 14 residues. Germline V lookup: CDR1 MRHNA, CDR2 SNTAGT. The CDR3 region has the DNA TGTGCCAGCAGCCTAGCGGGAGCGACAGATACGCAGTATTTT. Amino acid sequence: CASSLAGATDTQYF.

This chain links TRBV9 with TRBJ2-5, with a tentative D call TRBD2 (5 bases). The germline V gene encodes CDR1 SGDLS and CDR2 YYNGEE. The CDR3 totals 15 residues. The V end was cut by 0 bases, the J end by 2 bases, with 11 bases between. This CDR3 reads CASSVAPREQETQYF. The CDR3 DNA reads as TGTGCCAGCAGCGTAGCTCCCCGGGAACAAGAGACCCAGTACTTC.

This clone appeared a few times. The chain recombines TRBV28 with TRBJ1-5; 8 bases are shared with TRBD1. V lost 6 bases, J lost 4 bases, and 2 bases stayed unmatched. CDR1 and CDR2 (germline): MDHEN, SYDVKM. The length of the CDR3 is 13 residues. CDR3 sequence: CASRRQGNQPQHF. DNA for the CDR3: TGTGCCAGCAGGCGACAGGGGAATCAGCCCCAGCATTTT.

This clone has just a few counts. The chain has TRBV28 and TRBJ2-2; perhaps TRBD2 as D (5 bases). V was pared by 4 bases and J by 2 bases, with 17 bases between. CDR3 length equals 17 residues. CDR1 and CDR2 (germline): MDHEN, SYDVKM. This CDR3 reads CASSYPTGKINTGELFF. The DNA of the CDR3 is TGTGCCAGCAGTTACCCGACGGGGAAGATTAACACCGGGGAGCTGTTTTTT.

The rearrangement links TRBV30 to TRBJ1-2; 7 bases match TRBD1. Losses at the gene ends were 1 base for V and 6 bases for J; bases not matched to a gene: 5. The CDR3 is made up of 13 amino acids. CDR1 and CDR2 (germline): GTSNPN, SVGIG (reference sequence). The CDR3 is CAWSEGGWDGYTF. The CDR3 nucleotides read TGTGCCTGGAGTGAAGGGGGCTGGGATGGCTACACCTTC.

V and J are TRBV4-2 and TRBJ2-5; 8 positions agree with TRBD1. The DNA end is a closer match to TRBJ2-7, so the J assignment may be wrong. The CDR3 sequence is 15 residues long. CDR1 is LGHNA, CDR2 YNFKEQ, per germline. CDR3 sequence (DNA): TGTGCCAGCAGCCAAGGACAGGGGTTAGCCTACGAGCAGTACTTC. This sequence encodes CASSQGQGLAYEQYF.

The chain has TRBV9 and TRBJ1-1, with D possibly TRBD1 on 5 matching bases. The length of the CDR3 is 15 residues. Germline V gene sequence: CDR1 SGDLS, CDR2 YYNGEE. The V and J ends lost 4 bases and 1 base respectively, with 14 bases between them. The CDR3 nucleotides read TGTGCCAGCAGCACACCGGGACTATGGAACACTGAAGCTTTCTTT. Protein product: CASSTPGLWNTEAFF.

The chain uses TRBV28 and TRBJ2-4; D might be TRBD1 (5 bases). This CDR3 has 14 residues. Trimming removed 1 base from V and 1 base from J, with 5 bases in between. The germline gives CDR1 MDHEN, CDR2 SYDVKM. The CDR3 DNA reads TGTGCCAGCAGTTTATCAGGGGCCAAAAACATTCAGTACTTC. Its translation: CASSLSGAKNIQYF.

This rearrangement joins TRBV30 to TRBJ2-3, with 16 bases aligning to TRBD2. The CDR3 spans 15 residues. V trimming: 3 bases; J trimming: 6 bases; junction bases outside the gene matches: 3. CDR1 and CDR2 (germline): GTSNPN, SVGIG (reference sequence). The CDR3 is CAWSEGLAGGDTQYF. In DNA form, the CDR3 reads TGTGCCTGGAGCGAGGGACTAGCGGGAGGGGATACGCAGTATTTT.

The V gene is TRBV5-1, the J gene TRBJ2-7; tentatively, D is TRBD1 (6 bases). CDR1 and CDR2 (germline): SGHRS, YFSETQ. V was clipped by 5 bases and J by 2 bases, with 11 bases between them. This CDR3 region has 13 residues. The CDR3 here is CASRGTPTYEQYF. CDR3 nucleotide sequence: TGCGCCAGCAGAGGGACACCGACCTACGAGCAGTACTTC.

V is TRBV9 and J is TRBJ2-7, with TRBD1 matching over 9 bases. This CDR3 spans 14 amino acids. V lost 4 bases to trimming and J lost 5 bases; unmatched junction nucleotides: 7. CDR1 is SGDLS and CDR2 is YYNGEE in the germline V gene. This CDR3 reads CASSPWDRAHEQYF. CDR3 nucleotide sequence: TGTGCCAGCAGCCCCTGGGACAGGGCCCACGAGCAGTACTTC.

This clone was seen a handful of times. This chain joins TRBV4-1 and TRBJ2-5; 9 bases match TRBD1. The J call may not be correct, given that the DNA end is closer to TRBJ2-7. The CDR3 is made up of 15 amino acids. The germline V gene encodes CDR1 MGHRA and CDR2 YSYEKL. CDR3 in DNA: TGCGCCAGCAGCCGGTCCCGGGACAGGGCGGACGAGCAGTACTTC. This sequence encodes CASSRSRDRADEQYF.

The chain carries TRBV10-2 and TRBJ2-7, with TRBD2 identical over 8 bases. V lost 2 bases, J lost 5 bases, and 5 bases stayed unmatched. This CDR3 has 14 residues. CDR1 and CDR2 (germline): WSHSY, SAAADI. The CDR3, as DNA: TGCGCCAGCAGTGAGAGGGGTAGCGGGAACGAGCAGTACTTC. Protein product: CASSERGSGNEQYF.

The chain links TRBV10-1 to TRBJ2-7; 13 bases are shared with TRBD2. V shed 5 bases and J 5 bases; nucleotides not matched to a gene: 6. This CDR3 contains 15 residues. Per the germline V gene, CDR1 is WNHNN and CDR2 is SYGVQD (reference sequence). CDR3 bases: TGCGCCAGCAGTTCCGGACTAGCGGGAGTCGACGAGCAGTACTTC. It is translated as CASSSGLAGVDEQYF.

The rearrangement links TRBV25-1 to TRBJ2-3; TRBD2 is a possible D gene (6 bases). Germline V gene sequence: CDR1 MGHDK, CDR2 SYGVNS. The V end was cut by 1 base, the J end by 1 base, with 12 bases between. The CDR3 is 16 amino acids. The CDR3 DNA reads as TGTGCCAGCAGTGAATCACTAGCTCTAGGCACAGATACGCAGTATTTT. It specifies CASSESLALGTDTQYF.

A note on this clone: Germline is not matched at one junction end, which may reflect a read error. The J gene is TRBJ2-1, the V gene TRBV5-6; TRBD2 matches 10 bases. CDR1 SGHDT and CDR2 YYEEEE come from the germline V gene. This CDR3 is 17 amino acids long. This chain's CDR3 is CAGSLYSAGGPRNEQFF. DNA of the CDR3: TGTGCCGGCAGCTTGTATTCAGCGGGAGGGCCCAGGAACGAGCAGTTCTTC.

This clone was observed a few times. The chain couples TRBV28 to TRBJ1-6, with 9 bases that match TRBD1. The CDR3 is 15 amino acids. J lost 9 bases, V lost 4 bases, and 7 bases had no gene match. The germline CDR1 and CDR2 sequences are MDHEN and SYDVKM. The CDR3 sequence is CASSSQGAESSPLHF. CDR3 sequence (DNA): TGTGCCAGCAGTTCACAGGGGGCAGAGAGTTCACCCCTCCACTTT.

This clone was detected only once. The V gene is TRBV28, the J gene TRBJ2-1; TRBD2 aligns across 9 bases. J gave up 4 bases and V 3 bases, and 4 bases lay outside the gene matches. This CDR3 comprises 15 residues. CDR1 is MDHEN and CDR2 is SYDVKM in the germline V gene. This CDR3 is CASSFRTSAYNEQFF. The DNA of the CDR3 is TGTGCCAGCAGTTTCCGGACTAGCGCGTACAATGAGCAGTTCTTC.

The chain is built from TRBV2 and TRBJ2-7; 9 positions agree with TRBD2. Per the germline V gene, CDR1 is SNHLY and CDR2 is FYNNEI. Germline trimming cut 7 bases from V and 4 bases from J; bases unmatched to any gene: 8. The CDR3 sequence is 14 residues long. The DNA of the CDR3 is TGTGCCAGCACTAGACTAGCGGCTCCTTACGAGCAGTACTTC. It is translated as CASTRLAAPYEQYF.

This chain connects TRBV5-4 to TRBJ2-7; D possibly corresponds to TRBD2 (6 bases). CDR1 SGHNT and CDR2 YYREEE come from the germline V gene (reference sequence). This CDR3 has 15 residues. Trimming took off 2 bases at V and 6 bases at J, with 18 bases between the two ends. This CDR3 is CASSLGAGDLSEQYF. CDR3 bases: TGTGCCAGCAGCTTAGGAGCGGGTGATTTAAGCGAGCAGTACTTC.

This clone was seen only a few times. This chain connects TRBV2 to TRBJ2-5, with D possibly matching TRBD2 (5 bases). The CDR3 sequence is 13 residues long. With 4 bases removed from V and 2 bases from J, the gap between germline ends came to 8 bases. CDR1 is SNHLY and CDR2 is FYNNEI in the germline V gene. CDR3 in DNA: TGTGCCAGCAGTGGGGGAGTTCAAGAGACCCAGTACTTC. Its translation: CASSGGVQETQYF.